This is a list of T cell receptor beta chains from one sample in a study of neurological immune-mediated disorders. MiXCR, applied by TCRdb to the 5' RACE reads, yields one record per CDR3 protein. The sample yields about 49,000 distinct CDR3 sequences, roughly 8.3% seen once. The sample consisted of PBMCs. These receptors were obtained from a woman in her thirties or forties in good health. Each CDR3 is given with its conserved first and last residue. A D gene is named only where the DNA matches it firmly. Where a row states a size, it is once, few, many or the class of an expanded clone; other rows omit it.

CDR3: CASSPSTGDTYEQYF; DNA: TGTGCCAGCAGCCCATCCACAGGGGACACCTACGAGCAGTACTTC; V: TRBV7-8; J: TRBJ2-7; D: TRBD1; size: -
CDR3: CASSTGWAGSNQPQHF; DNA: TGTGCCAGCAGTACAGGGTGGGCCGGGAGCAATCAGCCCCAGCATTTT; V: TRBV6-1; J: TRBJ1-5; D: -; size: -
CDR3: CASSLSAGSYSPLHF; DNA: TGTGCCAGCAGCCTCTCCGCGGGTTCCTATTCACCCCTCCACTTT; V: TRBV5-6; J: TRBJ1-6; D: -; size: many
CDR3: CASSHQGVAAYTQYF; DNA: TGCGCCAGCAGCCATCAGGGGGTAGCGGCATATACGCAGTATTTT; V: TRBV5-1; J: TRBJ2-3; D: -; size: -
CDR3: CSVPSGQGYTEAFF; DNA: TGCAGCGTGCCCTCGGGACAGGGGTACACTGAAGCTTTCTTT; V: TRBV29-1; J: TRBJ1-1; D: TRBD1; size: many
CDR3: CASSVGGGQTSAGANVLTF; DNA: TGTGCCAGCAGCGTAGGAGGGGGACAGACGTCAGCTGGGGCCAACGTCCTGACTTTC; V: TRBV9; J: TRBJ2-6; D: TRBD1; size: many
CDR3: CASSGGIHYEQYF; DNA: TGTGCCAGCAGTGGGGGCATCCATTACGAGCAGTACTTC; V: TRBV25-1; J: TRBJ2-7; D: -; size: many
CDR3: CASSQAGGRGEQYF; DNA: TGCGCCAGCAGCCAAGCTGGGGGACGAGGCGAGCAGTACTTC; V: TRBV4-3; J: TRBJ2-7; D: -; size: many
CDR3: CASGDRVQKWGNQPQHF; DNA: TGTGCCAGCGGGGACCGGGTTCAGAAGTGGGGCAATCAGCCCCAGCATTTT; V: TRBV12-3/TRBV12-4; J: TRBJ1-5; D: -; size: many
CDR3: CASTGQRDNYGYTF; DNA: TGTGCCAGCACCGGACAGCGGGATAACTATGGCTACACCTTC; V: TRBV12-3/TRBV12-4; J: TRBJ1-2; D: -; size: many
CDR3: CAISASGTGAFYGYTF; DNA: TGTGCCATCAGTGCTTCCGGGACAGGGGCCTTCTATGGCTACACCTTC; V: TRBV10-3; J: TRBJ1-2; D: TRBD1; size: many
CDR3: CVSSRGGAYEQFF; DNA: TGTGTCAGCAGCCGCGGGGGCGCGTATGAGCAGTTCTTC; V: TRBV7-8; J: TRBJ2-1; D: -; size: once
CDR3: CASSLVGDTGELFF; DNA: TGTGCCAGCAGCTTAGTAGGCGACACCGGGGAGCTGTTTTTT; V: TRBV7-7; J: TRBJ2-2; D: -; size: many
CDR3: CASSFSPPGWGRVTETQYF; DNA: TGTGCCAGCAGCTTTTCCCCCCCTGGATGGGGGCGCGTTACAGAGACCCAGTACTTC; V: TRBV7-8; J: TRBJ2-5; D: -; size: many
CDR3: CASSQEPTGVAGELFF; DNA: TGTGCCAGCAGCCAAGAACCCACAGGAGTGGCCGGGGAGCTGTTTTTT; V: TRBV3-1; J: TRBJ2-2; D: -; size: many
CDR3: CASGGRGRVPLWDGYTF; DNA: TGTGCTAGTGGTGGCAGGGGGCGCGTACCGCTATGGGATGGCTACACCTTC; V: TRBV12-5; J: TRBJ1-2; D: TRBD1; size: many
CDR3: CASSPTAGTTGELFF; DNA: TGTGCCAGCAGCCCGACAGCGGGGACCACCGGGGAGCTGTTTTTT; V: TRBV7-3; J: TRBJ2-2; D: TRBD2; size: many
CDR3: CAISVLGGTGRSGANVLTF; DNA: TGTGCCATCAGTGTGCTCGGGGGGACAGGGAGGTCTGGGGCCAACGTCCTGACTTTC; V: TRBV10-3; J: TRBJ2-6; D: TRBD1; size: many
CDR3: CSVVGQGAQETQYF; DNA: TGCAGCGTTGTTGGACAGGGGGCTCAAGAGACCCAGTACTTC; V: TRBV29-1; J: TRBJ2-5; D: TRBD1; size: many
CDR3: CASSFVGGTYNEQFF; DNA: TGCGCCAGCAGCTTCGTGGGCGGGACCTACAATGAGCAGTTCTTC; V: TRBV5-1; J: TRBJ2-1; D: -; size: many
CDR3: CASSSGTVGETQYF; DNA: TGCGCCAGCAGCTCCGGGACAGTCGGCGAGACCCAGTACTTC; V: TRBV5-1; J: TRBJ2-5; D: TRBD1; size: medium-sized
CDR3: CASSRASGRARETQYF; DNA: TGTGCCAGCAGCAGAGCTAGCGGGAGGGCGCGGGAGACCCAGTACTTC; V: TRBV9; J: TRBJ2-5; D: TRBD2; size: many
CDR3: CASSEGSYGYTF; DNA: TGCGCCAGCAGCGAGGGGTCCTATGGCTACACCTTC; V: TRBV10-1; J: TRBJ1-2; D: -; size: -
CDR3: CASSLVKRGGGDTQYF; DNA: TGTGCCAGCAGCTTAGTTAAGCGGGGGGGCGGAGATACGCAGTATTTT; V: TRBV7-2; J: TRBJ2-3; D: TRBD2; size: many
CDR3: CATSDLGQGSADTQYF; DNA: TGTGCCACCAGTGATTTAGGGCAGGGGAGCGCAGATACGCAGTATTTT; V: TRBV24-1; J: TRBJ2-3; D: -; size: many
CDR3: CASSFTTGIENGYGYTF; DNA: TGTGCCAGCAGCTTTACGACAGGGATTGAAAATGGATATGGCTACACCTTC; V: TRBV5-6; J: TRBJ1-2; D: TRBD1; size: many
CDR3: CASSLSGTANTEAFF; DNA: TGCGCCAGCAGCTTGTCCGGGACAGCGAACACTGAAGCTTTCTTT; V: TRBV5-1; J: TRBJ1-1; D: TRBD1; size: many
CDR3: CASRRGQGNLGKNIQYF; DNA: TGTGCCAGCAGGCGGGGACAGGGGAATCTCGGCAAAAACATTCAGTACTTC; V: TRBV7-2; J: TRBJ2-4; D: TRBD1; size: many
CDR3: CASSLSRGQETQYF; DNA: TGTGCCAGCAGCCTGTCGCGGGGGCAAGAGACCCAGTACTTC; V: TRBV7-2; J: TRBJ2-5; D: TRBD2; size: many
CDR3: CASKGGELFF; DNA: TGCGCCAGCAAAGGCGGGGAGCTGTTTTTT; V: TRBV5-1; J: TRBJ2-2; D: -; size: many